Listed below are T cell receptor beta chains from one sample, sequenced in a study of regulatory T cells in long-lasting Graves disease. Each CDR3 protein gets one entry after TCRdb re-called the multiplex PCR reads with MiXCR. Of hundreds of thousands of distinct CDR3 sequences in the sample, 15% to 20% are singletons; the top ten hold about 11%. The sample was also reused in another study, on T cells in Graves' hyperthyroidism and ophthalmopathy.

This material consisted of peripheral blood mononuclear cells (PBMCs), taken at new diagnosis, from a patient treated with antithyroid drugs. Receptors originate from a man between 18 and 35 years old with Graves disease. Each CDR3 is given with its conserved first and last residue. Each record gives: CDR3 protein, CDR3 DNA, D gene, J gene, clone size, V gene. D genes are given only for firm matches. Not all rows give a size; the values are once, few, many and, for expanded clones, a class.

CSARDPERGGEKLFF TGCAGTGCTAGAGATCCGGAGAGGGGGGGAGAAAAACTGTTTTTT NA TRBJ1-4 many TRBV20-1
CASSLGPQGAQETQYF TGCGCCAGCAGCTTGGGTCCCCAGGGCGCGCAAGAGACCCAGTACTTC NA TRBJ2-5 NA TRBV5-1
CASSLVGRLTDTQYF TGCGCCAGCAGCTTGGTGGGACGCCTCACAGATACGCAGTATTTT NA TRBJ2-3 few TRBV5-1
CSVEWWQSSGNTIYF TGCAGCGTTGAGTGGTGGCAGAGCTCTGGAAACACCATATATTTT NA TRBJ1-3 few TRBV29-1
CASSEAKKQYF TGTGCCAGCAGTGAAGCGAAGAAGCAGTACTTC NA TRBJ2-7 many TRBV2
CASGSTGTSGEPYEQYF TGTGCTAGTGGATCGACCGGGACTAGCGGAGAACCCTACGAGCAGTACTTC TRBD2 TRBJ2-7 few TRBV12-5
CSARDPSNEQFF TGCAGTGCTAGAGACCCGTCCAATGAGCAGTTCTTC NA TRBJ2-1 few TRBV20-1
CASSTRQTNTEAFF TGTGCCAGCAGCACCAGACAAACGAACACTGAAGCTTTCTTT NA TRBJ1-1 NA TRBV7-2
CATSRRGNRGNSPLHF TGTGCCACCAGCAGGAGGGGGAACAGGGGTAATTCACCCCTCCACTTT TRBD1 TRBJ1-6 many TRBV15
CASSQVTANQPQHF TGTGCCAGCAGCCAAGTAACAGCAAATCAGCCCCAGCATTTT NA TRBJ1-5 many TRBV3-1
CASSHGEGQGAYEQYF TGTGCCAGCAGCCATGGGGAAGGACAGGGAGCCTACGAGCAGTACTTC TRBD1 TRBJ2-7 many TRBV11-1
CASSVRPPPSYEQYF TGTGCCAGCAGCGTAAGGCCGCCTCCCAGCTACGAGCAGTACTTC NA TRBJ2-7 few TRBV28
CASSFGGRDAYEQYF TGTGCCAGCAGTTTTGGGGGCAGGGACGCTTACGAGCAGTACTTC NA TRBJ2-7 few TRBV28
CASSLGTGGSGPYNEQFF TGTGCCAGCAGCTTGGGGACAGGGGGCTCCGGCCCCTACAATGAGCAGTTCTTC TRBD1 TRBJ2-1 many TRBV7-9
CASSLAGAINEQYF TGTGCCAGCAGCTTGGCGGGAGCGATCAACGAGCAGTACTTC NA TRBJ2-7 NA TRBV5-6
CAWSVGLAGGPQQYF TGTGCCTGGAGTGTAGGTCTGGCGGGAGGGCCCCAGCAGTACTTC TRBD2 TRBJ2-7 NA TRBV30
CASSPRLEYNEQFF TGTGCCAGCAGCCCGAGACTGGAATACAATGAGCAGTTCTTC NA TRBJ2-1 few TRBV13
CASSLRPAGETQYF TGTGCCAGCAGCTTACGCCCGGCGGGGGAGACCCAGTACTTC NA TRBJ2-5 once TRBV11-2
CASSQPLGQYRSYNEQFF TGCGCCAGCAGCCAACCTTTGGGACAGTACCGATCCTACAATGAGCAGTTCTTC TRBD1 TRBJ2-1 few TRBV4-1
CASSPQRTGELFF TGTGCCAGCTCACCTCAGAGGACCGGGGAGCTGTTTTTT NA TRBJ2-2 many TRBV18
CASSLQAGTTYEQYF TGCGCCAGCAGCTTACAGGCGGGGACAACCTACGAGCAGTACTTC NA TRBJ2-7 many TRBV5-1
CASRMSSVSGLMGPRHHNEQFF TGCGCCAGCAGGATGTCTAGCGTATCGGGTTTGATGGGGCCTCGACATCACAATGAGCAGTTCTTC NA TRBJ2-1 few TRBV5-1
CASISQGGYEQYF TGTGCCAGCATTTCCCAGGGAGGATACGAGCAGTACTTC NA TRBJ2-7 few TRBV25-1
CASSFPDYGYTF TGTGCCAGCAGTTTCCCTGACTATGGCTACACCTTC NA TRBJ1-2 many TRBV28
CASSSRGWGPGPANEQFF TGTGCCAGCAGCTCGAGGGGGTGGGGGCCCGGGCCGGCCAATGAGCAGTTCTTC NA TRBJ2-1 few TRBV7-9
CASSPQGAVNTEAFF TGTGCCAGCAGCCCACAGGGGGCGGTGAACACTGAAGCTTTCTTT TRBD1 TRBJ1-1 many TRBV11-2
CSVWDSPNTGELFF TGCAGCGTTTGGGACAGCCCGAACACCGGGGAGCTGTTTTTT TRBD1 TRBJ2-2 many TRBV29-1
CSASRGAWGTGKPFF TGCAGTGCTAGTCGGGGGGCATGGGGAACCGGGAAGCCGTTTTTT NA TRBJ2-2 NA TRBV20-1